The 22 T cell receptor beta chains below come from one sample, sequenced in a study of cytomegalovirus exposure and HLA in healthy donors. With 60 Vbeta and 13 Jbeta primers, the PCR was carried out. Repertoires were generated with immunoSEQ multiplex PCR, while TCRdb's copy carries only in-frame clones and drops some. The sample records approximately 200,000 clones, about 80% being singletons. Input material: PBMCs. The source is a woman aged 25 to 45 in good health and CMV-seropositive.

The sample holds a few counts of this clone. The DNA of the CDR3 is TGTGCCAGCAGCGTAGAGGCTAGCGGGGCCACAGATACGCAGTATTTT. Its protein product is CASSVEASGATDTQYF. This chain links TRBV9 with TRBJ2-3, with 9 bases matching TRBD2. This CDR3 region has 16 residues. Germline loops: CDR1 SGDLS, CDR2 YYNGEE. J lost 2 bases, V lost 0 bases, and 4 bases had no gene match.

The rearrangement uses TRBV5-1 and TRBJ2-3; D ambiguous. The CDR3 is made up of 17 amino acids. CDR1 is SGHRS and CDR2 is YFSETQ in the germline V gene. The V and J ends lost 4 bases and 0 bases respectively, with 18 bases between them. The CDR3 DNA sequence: TGCGCCAGCAGCAGTAACTCGAGAATCACTAGCACAGATACGCAGTATTTT. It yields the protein CASSSNSRITSTDTQYF. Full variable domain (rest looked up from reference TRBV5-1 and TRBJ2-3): KAGVTQTPRYLIKTRGQQVTLSCSPISGHRSVSWYQQTPGQGLQFLFEYFSETQRNKGNFPGRFSGRQFSNSRSEMNVSTLELGDSALYLCASSSNSRITSTDTQYFGPGTRLTVL.

In DNA, the CDR3 is TGTGCCAGCTCACCCCCGTTTGAGACAGGGTCTGGAAACACCATATATTTT. It yields the protein CASSPPFETGSGNTIYF. The J gene is TRBJ1-3, the V gene TRBV18, with 7 nucleotides matching TRBD1. Looked up from germline, CDR1 is KGHSH and CDR2 is LQKENI. CDR3 length: 17 residues. The J segment lost 1 base and the V segment lost 3 bases, leaving 9 bases of the junction unmatched.

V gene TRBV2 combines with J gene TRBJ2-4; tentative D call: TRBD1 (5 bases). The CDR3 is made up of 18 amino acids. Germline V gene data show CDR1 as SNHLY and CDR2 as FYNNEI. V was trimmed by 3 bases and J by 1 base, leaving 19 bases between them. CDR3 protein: CASSERQGHGGAKNIQYF. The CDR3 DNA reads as TGTGCCAGCAGTGAGAGGCAGGGCCACGGTGGGGCCAAAAACATTCAGTACTTC.

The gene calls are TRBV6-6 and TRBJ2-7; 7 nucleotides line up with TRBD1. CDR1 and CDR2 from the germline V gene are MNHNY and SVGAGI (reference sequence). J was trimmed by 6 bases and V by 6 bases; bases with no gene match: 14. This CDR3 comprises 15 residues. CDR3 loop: CASSPRQGIISEQYF. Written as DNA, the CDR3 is TGTGCCAGCAGCCCACGACAGGGCATAATCTCCGAGCAGTACTTC.

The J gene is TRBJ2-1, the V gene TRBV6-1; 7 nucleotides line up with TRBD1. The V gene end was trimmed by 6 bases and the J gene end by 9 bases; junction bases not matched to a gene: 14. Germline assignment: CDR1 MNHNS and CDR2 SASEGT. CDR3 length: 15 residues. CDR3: CASSDDREHVGEQFF. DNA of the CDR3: TGTGCCAGCAGCGATGACAGGGAACATGTAGGTGAGCAGTTCTTC.

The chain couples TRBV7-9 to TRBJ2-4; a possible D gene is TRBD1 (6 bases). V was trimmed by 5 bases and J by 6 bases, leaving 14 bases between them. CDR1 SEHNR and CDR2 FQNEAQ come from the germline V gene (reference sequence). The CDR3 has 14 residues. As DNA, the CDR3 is TGTGCCAGCAGCGTGGCCCTAGGGGGAAACATTCAGTACTTC. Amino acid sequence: CASSVALGGNIQYF.

In DNA form, the CDR3 reads TGTGCCAGCAGGTTTAGCGGGTATACGCAGTATTTT. This sequence encodes CASRFSGYTQYF. J is TRBJ2-3 and V is TRBV6-1; 7 positions agree with TRBD2. The V gene's germline CDR1 is MNHNS and CDR2 SASEGT. The CDR3 spans 12 residues. V shed 6 bases, J shed 7 bases, and the junction held 4 bases outside the gene matches.

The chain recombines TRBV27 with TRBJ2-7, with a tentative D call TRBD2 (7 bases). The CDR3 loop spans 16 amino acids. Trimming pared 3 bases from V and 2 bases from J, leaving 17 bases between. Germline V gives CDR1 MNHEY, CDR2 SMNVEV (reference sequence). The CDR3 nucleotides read TGTGCCAGCAGTTTGGGGGGGCCAGGGGACCCCTACGAGCAGTACTTC. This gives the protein CASSLGGPGDPYEQYF.

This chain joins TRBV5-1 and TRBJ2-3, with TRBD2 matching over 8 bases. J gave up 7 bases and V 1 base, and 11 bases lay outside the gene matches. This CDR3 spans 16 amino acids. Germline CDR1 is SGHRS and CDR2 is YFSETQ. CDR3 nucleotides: TGCGCCAGCAGCTTGAGTGTCGAGCGGGGGTCCTATACGCAGTATTTT. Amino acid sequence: CASSLSVERGSYTQYF.

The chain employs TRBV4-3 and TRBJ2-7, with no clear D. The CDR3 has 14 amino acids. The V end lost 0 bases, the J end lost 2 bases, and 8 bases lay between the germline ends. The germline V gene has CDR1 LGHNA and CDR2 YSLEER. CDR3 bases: TGCGCCAGCAGCCAAGATCTGCCGGCCTACGAGCAGTACTTC. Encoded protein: CASSQDLPAYEQYF.

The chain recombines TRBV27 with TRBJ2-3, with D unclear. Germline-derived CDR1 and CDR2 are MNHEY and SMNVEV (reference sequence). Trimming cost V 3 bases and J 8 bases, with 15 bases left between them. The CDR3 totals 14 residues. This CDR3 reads CASSFSLSTGTQYF. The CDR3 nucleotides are TGTGCCAGCAGTTTCTCCCTTTCGACGGGTACGCAGTATTTT.

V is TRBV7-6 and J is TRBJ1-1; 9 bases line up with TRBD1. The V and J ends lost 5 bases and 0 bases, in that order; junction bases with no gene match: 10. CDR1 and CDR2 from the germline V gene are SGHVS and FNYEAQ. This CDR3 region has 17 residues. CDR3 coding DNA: TGTGCCAGCAGCGATAGGGGGACAGGGACGATGAACACTGAAGCTTTCTTT. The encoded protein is CASSDRGTGTMNTEAFF.

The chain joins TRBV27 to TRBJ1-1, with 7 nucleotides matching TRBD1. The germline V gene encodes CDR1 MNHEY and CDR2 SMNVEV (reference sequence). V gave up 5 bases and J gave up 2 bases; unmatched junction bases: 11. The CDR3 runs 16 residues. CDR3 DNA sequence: TGTGCCAGCAGTCAAGGGGGCGTCCCCCAAAACACTGAAGCTTTCTTT. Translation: CASSQGGVPQNTEAFF.

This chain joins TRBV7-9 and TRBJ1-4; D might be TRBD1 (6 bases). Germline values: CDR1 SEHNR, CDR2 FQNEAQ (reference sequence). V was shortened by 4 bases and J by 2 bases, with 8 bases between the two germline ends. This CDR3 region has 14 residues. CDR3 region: CASSWQGTNEKLFF. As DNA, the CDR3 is TGTGCCAGCAGCTGGCAGGGGACTAATGAAAAACTGTTTTTT.

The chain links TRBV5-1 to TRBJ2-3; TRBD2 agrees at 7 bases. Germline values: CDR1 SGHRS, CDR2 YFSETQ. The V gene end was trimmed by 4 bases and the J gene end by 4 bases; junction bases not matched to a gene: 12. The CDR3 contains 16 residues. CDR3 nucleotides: TGCGCCAGCAGCCCTAGCGGAGGGGATGGCGCAGATACGCAGTATTTT. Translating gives CASSPSGGDGADTQYF. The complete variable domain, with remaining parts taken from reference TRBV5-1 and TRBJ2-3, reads KAGVTQTPRYLIKTRGQQVTLSCSPISGHRSVSWYQQTPGQGLQFLFEYFSETQRNKGNFPGRFSGRQFSNSRSEMNVSTLELGDSALYLCASSPSGGDGADTQYFGPGTRLTVL.

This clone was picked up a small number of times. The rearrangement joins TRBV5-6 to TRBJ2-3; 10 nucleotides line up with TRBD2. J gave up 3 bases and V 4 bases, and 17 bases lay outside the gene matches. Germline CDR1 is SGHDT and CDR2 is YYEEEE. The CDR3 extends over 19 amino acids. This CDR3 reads CASSVLRTSGKEMTDTQYF. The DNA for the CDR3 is TGTGCCAGCAGCGTATTGAGGACTAGCGGAAAGGAGATGACAGATACGCAGTATTTT. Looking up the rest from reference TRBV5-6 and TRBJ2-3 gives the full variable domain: DAGVTQSPTHLIKTRGQQVTLRCSPKSGHDTVSWYQQALGQGPQFIFQYYEEEERQRGNFPDRFSGHQFPNYSSELNVNALLLGDSALYLCASSVLRTSGKEMTDTQYFGPGTRLTVL.

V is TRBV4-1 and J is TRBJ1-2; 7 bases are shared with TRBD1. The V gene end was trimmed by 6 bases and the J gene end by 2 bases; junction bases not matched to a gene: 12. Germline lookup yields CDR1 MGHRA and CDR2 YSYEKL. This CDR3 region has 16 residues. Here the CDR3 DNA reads TGCGCCAGCAGAATGGGGAGAGTCAGGGGGAACTATGGCTACACCTTC. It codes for CASRMGRVRGNYGYTF.

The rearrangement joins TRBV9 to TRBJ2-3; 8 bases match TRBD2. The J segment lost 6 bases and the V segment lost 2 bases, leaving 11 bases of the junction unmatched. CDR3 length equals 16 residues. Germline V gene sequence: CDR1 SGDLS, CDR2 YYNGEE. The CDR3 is CASSVRGGSPGDTQYF. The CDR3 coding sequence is TGTGCCAGCAGCGTTCGGGGGGGAAGCCCGGGTGATACGCAGTATTTT.

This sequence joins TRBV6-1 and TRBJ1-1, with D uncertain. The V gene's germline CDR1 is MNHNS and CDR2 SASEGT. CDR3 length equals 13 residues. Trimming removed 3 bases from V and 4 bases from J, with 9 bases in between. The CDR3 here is CASSDGVSTEAFF. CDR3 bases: TGTGCCAGCAGTGACGGGGTGAGCACTGAAGCTTTCTTT.

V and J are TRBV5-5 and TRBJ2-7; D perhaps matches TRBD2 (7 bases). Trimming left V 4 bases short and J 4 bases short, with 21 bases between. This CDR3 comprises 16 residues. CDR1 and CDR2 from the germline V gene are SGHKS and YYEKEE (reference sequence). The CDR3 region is CASSQSLGGPVYEQYF. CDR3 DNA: TGTGCCAGCAGCCAAAGCCTCGGGGGGCCCGTATACGAGCAGTACTTC. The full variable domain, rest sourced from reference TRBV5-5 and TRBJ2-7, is DAGVTQSPTHLIKTRGQQVTLRCSPISGHKSVSWYQQVLGQGPQFIFQYYEKEERGRGNFPDRFSARQFPNYSSELNVNALLLGDSALYLCASSQSLGGPVYEQYFGPGTRLTVT.

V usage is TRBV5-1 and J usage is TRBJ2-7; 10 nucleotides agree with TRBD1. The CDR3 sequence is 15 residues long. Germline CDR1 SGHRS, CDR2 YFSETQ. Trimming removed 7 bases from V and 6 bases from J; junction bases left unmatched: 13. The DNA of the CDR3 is TGCGCCAGCCTCCCCCGGGGGACAGGGGAATCCGAGCAGTACTTC. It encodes CASLPRGTGESEQYF.